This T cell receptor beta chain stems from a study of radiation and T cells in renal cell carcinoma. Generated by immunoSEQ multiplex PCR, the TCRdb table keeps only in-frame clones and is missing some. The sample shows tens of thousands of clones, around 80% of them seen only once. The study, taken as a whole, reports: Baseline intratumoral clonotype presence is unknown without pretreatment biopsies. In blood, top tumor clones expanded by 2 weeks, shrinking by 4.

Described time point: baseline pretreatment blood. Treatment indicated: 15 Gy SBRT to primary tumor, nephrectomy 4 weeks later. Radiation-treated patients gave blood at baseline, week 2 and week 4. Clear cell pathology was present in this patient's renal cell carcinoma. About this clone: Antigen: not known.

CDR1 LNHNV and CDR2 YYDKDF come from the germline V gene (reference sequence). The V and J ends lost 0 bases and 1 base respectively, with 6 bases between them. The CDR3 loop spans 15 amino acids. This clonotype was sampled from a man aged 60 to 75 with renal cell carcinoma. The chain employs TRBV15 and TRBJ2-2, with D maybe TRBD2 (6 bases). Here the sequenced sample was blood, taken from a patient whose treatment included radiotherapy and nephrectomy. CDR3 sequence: CATSREGGNTGELFF. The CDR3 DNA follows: TGTGCCACCAGCAGAGAGGGGGGGAACACCGGGGAGCTGTTTTTT.